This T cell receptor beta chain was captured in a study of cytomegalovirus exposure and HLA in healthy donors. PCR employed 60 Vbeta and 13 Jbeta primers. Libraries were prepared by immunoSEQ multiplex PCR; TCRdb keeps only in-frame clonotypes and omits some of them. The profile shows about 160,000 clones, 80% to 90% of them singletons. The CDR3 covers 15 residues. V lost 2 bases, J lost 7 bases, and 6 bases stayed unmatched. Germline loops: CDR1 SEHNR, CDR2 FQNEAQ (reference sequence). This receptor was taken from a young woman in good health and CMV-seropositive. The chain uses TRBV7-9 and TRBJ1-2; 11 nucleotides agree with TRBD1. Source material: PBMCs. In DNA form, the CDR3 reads TGTGCCAGCAGCTTACTGGGACAGGGGGATCGTGGCTACACCTTC. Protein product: CASSLLGQGDRGYTF.